The next 10 T cell receptor beta chains were all read from a single sample in a study of blood T cell repertoires in COVID-19. The data were produced by immunoSEQ multiplex PCR, yet TCRdb's version contains in-frame clones alone and is incomplete. The sample lists hundreds of thousands of clones; approximately 82% were seen once. The sequenced sample consisted of peripheral blood. The receptors shown here come from a woman older than 75 with acute or convalescent COVID-19.

The rearrangement links TRBV6-2 or TRBV6-3 to TRBJ1-1; 8 nucleotides line up with TRBD1. The junction had 8 bases not matched to a gene; V was cut back by 2 bases and J by 6 bases. CDR1 is MNHEY, CDR2 SVGEGT, per germline. CDR3 size: 15 residues. CDR3 in DNA: TGTGCCAGCAGTTACCCTCCGACAGGGGTGGCTGAAGCTTTCTTT. It translates to CASSYPPTGVAEAFF.

This clone was recorded once. V gene TRBV2 combines with J gene TRBJ2-6; 9 nucleotides align to TRBD1. CDR3 length: 16 amino acids. The germline CDR1 and CDR2 sequences are SNHLY and FYNNEI. The V segment lost 11 bases and the J segment 2 bases; nucleotides outside the gene matches: 10. The DNA for the CDR3 is TGTGCCTCCAGGGAGACAGGGGGGCCTGGGGCCAACGTCCTGACTTTC. Its protein is CASRETGGPGANVLTF.

CDR3 DNA sequence: TGTGCCAGCAGCCCCGGACAGGGGGTCGGCACAGATACGCAGTATTTT. Its translation: CASSPGQGVGTDTQYF. The chain employs TRBV7-3 and TRBJ2-3; 10 nucleotides line up with TRBD1. Per the germline V gene, CDR1 is SGHTA and CDR2 is FQGTGA. The V and J ends lost 5 bases and 1 base, in that order; junction bases with no gene match: 6. The CDR3 covers 16 residues.

This chain connects TRBV11-2 to TRBJ2-5; 13 bases map to TRBD2. With V trimmed by 5 bases and J by 2 bases, 5 bases remained unmatched. Germline V gene sequence: CDR1 SGHAT, CDR2 FQNNGV. The CDR3 consists of 16 residues. The CDR3 DNA follows: TGTGCCAGCAGCCGGGGGACTAGCGGGACTCAAGAGACCCAGTACTTC. Translation gives CASSRGTSGTQETQYF. The full variable domain, in which reference TRBV11-2 and TRBJ2-5 provide the parts outside the CDR3, is EAGVAQSPRYKIIEKRQSVAFWCNPISGHATLYWYQQILGQGPKLLIQFQNNGVVDDSQLPKDRFSAERLKGVDSTLKIQPAKLEDSAVYLCASSRGTSGTQETQYFGPGTRLLVL.

V usage is TRBV5-1 and J usage is TRBJ1-3; TRBD1 might be the D (5 bases). This CDR3 spans 14 amino acids. Trimming stripped 6 bases from V and 0 bases from J, with 10 bases between. Germline CDR1 reads SGHRS; CDR2 reads YFSETQ. The DNA of the CDR3 is TGCGCCAGCACTTACGACAGCTCTGGAAACACCATATATTTT. This codes for CASTYDSSGNTIYF. Drawing the rest from reference TRBV5-1 and TRBJ1-3, the complete variable domain is KAGVTQTPRYLIKTRGQQVTLSCSPISGHRSVSWYQQTPGQGLQFLFEYFSETQRNKGNFPGRFSGRQFSNSRSEMNVSTLELGDSALYLCASTYDSSGNTIYFGEGSWLTVV.

The chain couples TRBV5-8 to TRBJ1-5, with D perhaps TRBD1 (5 bases). Trimming took 4 bases from V and 3 from J, leaving 14 bases between them. Germline CDR1 and CDR2: SGHTS and YDEGEE. CDR3 length: 15 residues. CDR3 sequence reads: CASSLGHRANQPQHF. CDR3 nucleotide sequence: TGTGCCAGCAGCCTCGGACATCGGGCCAATCAGCCCCAGCATTTT.

In the case of this clone: A read error may account for a junction end that differs from germline. Other DNA sequences in this specimen translate into the identical CDR3. The chain combines TRBV15 with TRBJ1-2; D is undetermined. The CDR3 is 14 residues long. Germline assignment: CDR1 LNHNV and CDR2 YYDKDF (reference sequence). CDR3 residues: CATSRDRGANGYTF. CDR3 nucleotide sequence: TGTGCTACCAGCAGAGACCGCGGAGCAAATGGCTACACCTTC. The entire variable domain, with the rest obtained from reference TRBV15 and TRBJ1-2, is as follows: DAMVIQNPRYQVTQFGKPVTLSCSQTLNHNVMYWYQQKSSQAPKLLFHYYDKDFNNEADTPDNFQSRRPNTSFCFLDIRSPGLGDTAMYLCATSRDRGANGYTFGSGTRLTVV.

J is TRBJ2-1 and V is TRBV14, with 7 bases fitting TRBD2. Germline loops: CDR1 SGHDN, CDR2 FVKESK. V was clipped by 4 bases and J by 4 bases; unmatched bases: 13. The CDR3 covers 17 residues. CDR3: CASSPGTNLGPYNEQFF. The CDR3, as DNA: TGTGCCAGCAGCCCCGGGACTAATCTAGGGCCGTACAATGAGCAGTTCTTC.

The chain couples TRBV7-2 to TRBJ1-6; a possible D gene is TRBD1 (5 bases). Germline assignment: CDR1 SGHTA and CDR2 FQGNSA. This CDR3 has 15 amino acids. V shed 1 base and J shed 9 bases, with 13 bases lying between them. Written as DNA, the CDR3 is TGTGCCAGCAGCTTAGTGCTCGGTAGGGGTTCACCCCTCCACTTT. It specifies CASSLVLGRGSPLHF.

The chain is built from TRBV9 and TRBJ1-2; unclear D gene. This CDR3 is 14 amino acids long. Germline values: CDR1 SGDLS, CDR2 YYNGEE. V lost 3 bases, J lost 0 bases, and 9 bases lay in between. The CDR3 sequence is CASSGNSPNYGYTF. The CDR3 nucleotides read TGTGCCAGCAGCGGTAATTCCCCTAACTATGGCTACACCTTC.